This T cell receptor beta chain was identified during a study of patients and donors after allogeneic stem cell transplantation. There are many counts of this clonotype. One entry per CDR3 protein results from TCRdb running MiXCR on the RT-PCR reads. This table has about 26,000 distinct CDR3 sequences, over 7% appearing once. Germline values: CDR1 LNHNV, CDR2 YYDKDF (reference sequence). The CDR3 consists of 14 residues. V was trimmed by 1 base and J by 7 bases, leaving 13 bases between them. The genes are TRBV15 and TRBJ1-1; D may be TRBD1 (6 bases). The source of this sequence is a human donor who was either an allogeneic HSCT recipient or a stem cell or donor lymphocyte infusion donor (not recorded which). It is not recorded whose cells these are; they may come from a transplant donor. Material: blood, either unsorted or a sorted T cell fraction (not recorded which). Here the CDR3 reads CATSRADNRDEAFF. The CDR3 bases are TGTGCCACCAGCAGAGCTGACAACAGGGATGAAGCTTTCTTT.